This T cell receptor (beta chain) derives from a study of cytomegalovirus exposure and HLA in healthy donors. PCR primers comprised 60 Vbeta and 13 Jbeta primers. TCRdb's table, derived via immunoSEQ multiplex PCR, lists solely in-frame clones and lacks some. The sample is made up of approximately 38,000 clones, and the top ten hold less than 1.5% of it. This CDR3 has 14 residues. Trimming removed 8 bases from V and 2 bases from J, with 16 bases in between. CDR1 LNHDA and CDR2 SQIVND come from the germline V gene (reference sequence). Sequencing was done on a sample of PBMCs. V is TRBV19 and J is TRBJ2-7; D may be TRBD2 (5 bases). The clonotype was recovered from a man between 25 and 39 years old in good health and CMV-seronegative. Written as DNA, the CDR3 is TGTGCCAGTGGCCGGACGGGGAACCCCTACGAGCAGTACTTC. It specifies CASGRTGNPYEQYF. Complete variable domain (other parts from reference TRBV19 and TRBJ2-7): DGGITQSPKYLFRKEGQNVTLSCEQNLNHDAMYWYRQDPGQGLRLIYYSQIVNDFQKGDIAEGYSVSREKKESFPLTVTSAQKNPTAFYLCASGRTGNPYEQYFGPGTRLTVT.